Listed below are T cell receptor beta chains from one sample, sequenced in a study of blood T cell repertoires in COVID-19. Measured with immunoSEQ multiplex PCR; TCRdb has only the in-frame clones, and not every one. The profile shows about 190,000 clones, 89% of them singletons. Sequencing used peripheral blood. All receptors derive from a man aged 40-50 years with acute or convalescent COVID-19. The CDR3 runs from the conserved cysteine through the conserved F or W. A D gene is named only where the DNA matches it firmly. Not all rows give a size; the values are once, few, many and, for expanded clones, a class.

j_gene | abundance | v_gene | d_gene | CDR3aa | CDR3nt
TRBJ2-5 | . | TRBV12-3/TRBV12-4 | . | CASSFYRVETQYF | TGTGCCAGCAGTTTTTACAGGGTAGAGACCCAGTACTTC
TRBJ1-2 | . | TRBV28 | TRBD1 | CASSSAQGGGYTF | TGTGCCAGCAGTTCCGCGCAGGGGGGAGGCTACACCTTC
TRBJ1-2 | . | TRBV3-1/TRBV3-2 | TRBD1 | CASSQGQGYYGYTF | TGTGCCAGCAGCCAAGGACAGGGATACTATGGCTACACCTTC
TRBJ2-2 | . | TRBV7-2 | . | CASSGTRITGELFF | TGTGCCAGCAGCGGCACTAGAATCACCGGGGAGCTGTTTTTT
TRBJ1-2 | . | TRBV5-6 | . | CASTLGGAGYTF | TGTGCCAGCACCCTAGGCGGGGCGGGCTACACCTTC
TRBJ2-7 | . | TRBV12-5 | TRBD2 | CASGLAGGSYEQYF | TGTGCTAGTGGTCTTGCGGGAGGCTCCTACGAGCAGTACTTC
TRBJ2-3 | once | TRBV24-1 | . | CASQGTYLTDTQYF | TGTGCCTCACAGGGGACTTACCTCACAGATACGCAGTATTTT
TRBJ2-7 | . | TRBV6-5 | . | CASSPYPQVSYEQYF | TGTGCCAGCAGTCCCTATCCGCAGGTGTCCTACGAGCAGTACTTC
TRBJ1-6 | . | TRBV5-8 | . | CASSLGDLVSNSPLHF | TGTGCCAGCAGCTTGGGTGACTTGGTTAGTAATTCACCCCTCCACTTT
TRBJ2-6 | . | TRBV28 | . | CASGKGGSGANVLTF | TGTGCCAGCGGGAAAGGGGGCTCTGGGGCCAACGTCCTGACTTTC
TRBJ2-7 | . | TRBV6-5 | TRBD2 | CASSYSLAGDYEQYF | TGTGCCAGCAGTTACTCGCTAGCGGGGGACTACGAGCAGTACTTC
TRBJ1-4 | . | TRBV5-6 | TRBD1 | CASSNTGGEGEKLFF | TGTGCCAGCAGCAACACAGGGGGGGAAGGTGAAAAACTGTTTTTT
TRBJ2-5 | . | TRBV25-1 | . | CASSDNPRDQETQYF | TGTGCCAGCAGTGATAACCCCCGGGACCAAGAGACCCAGTACTTC
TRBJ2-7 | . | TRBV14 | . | CASSINGYEQYF | TGTGCCAGCAGCATTAACGGCTACGAGCAGTACTTC
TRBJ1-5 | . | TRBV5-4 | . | CASSLQGVQQPQHF | TGTGCCAGCAGCCTGCAGGGTGTTCAGCAGCCCCAGCATTTT
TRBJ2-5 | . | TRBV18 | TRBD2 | CASSPLAIREGTQYF | TGTGCCAGCTCACCATTAGCAATCCGGGAGGGGACCCAGTACTTC
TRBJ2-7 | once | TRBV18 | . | CASSINRMNEQYF | TGTGCCAGCTCAATCAACAGGATGAACGAGCAGTACTTC
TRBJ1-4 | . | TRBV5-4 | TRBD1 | CASSPRTGDEKLFF | TGTGCCAGCAGCCCGAGGACAGGGGATGAAAAACTGTTTTTT
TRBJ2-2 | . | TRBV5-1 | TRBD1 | CASSQGQVAGELFF | TGCGCCAGCAGCCAAGGACAGGTGGCCGGGGAGCTGTTTTTT
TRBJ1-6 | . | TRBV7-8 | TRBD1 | CASSLMSGGQGANNSPLHF | TGTGCCAGCAGCTTAATGAGCGGGGGACAGGGGGCGAATAATTCACCCCTCCACTTT
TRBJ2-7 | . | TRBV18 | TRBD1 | CASSHWTGGTYEQYF | TGTGCCAGCTCCCACTGGACAGGGGGCACCTACGAGCAGTACTTC
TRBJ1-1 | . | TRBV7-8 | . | CASSPFRLTEAFF | TGTGCCAGCAGCCCTTTCCGTCTCACTGAAGCTTTCTTT
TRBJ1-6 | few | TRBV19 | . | CASSTGLDGSSYNSPLHF | TGTGCCAGTAGTACCGGCCTGGACGGGAGCTCCTATAATTCACCCCTCCACTTT
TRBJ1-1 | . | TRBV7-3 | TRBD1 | CASSLIRTGSGTEAFF | TGTGCCAGCAGCTTAATTCGGACAGGGAGTGGGACTGAAGCTTTCTTT
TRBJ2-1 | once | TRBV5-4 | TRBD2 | CASSSRDYNNEQFF | TGTGCCAGCAGCTCCCGGGACTACAACAATGAGCAGTTCTTC
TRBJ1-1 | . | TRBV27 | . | CASSLKVQGYHLTEAFF | TGTGCCAGCAGTTTAAAGGTCCAGGGGTACCATCTTACTGAAGCTTTCTTT
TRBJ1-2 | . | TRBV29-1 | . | CSVDAGNYGYTF | TGCAGCGTTGATGCCGGGAACTATGGCTACACCTTC
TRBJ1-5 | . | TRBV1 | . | CTSSQVRGNQPQHF | TGCACCAGCAGCCAAGTCCGGGGCAATCAGCCCCAGCATTTT
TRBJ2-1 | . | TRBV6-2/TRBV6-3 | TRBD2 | CASSYGAGFNEQFF | TGTGCCAGCAGTTACGGAGCGGGGTTTAATGAGCAGTTCTTC
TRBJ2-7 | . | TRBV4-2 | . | CASSQEAPGVSYEQYF | TGTGCCAGCAGCCAAGAAGCTCCAGGTGTATCCTACGAGCAGTACTTC
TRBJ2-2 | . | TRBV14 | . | CASSQGYRGNTGELFF | TGTGCCAGCAGCCAAGGGTATCGCGGGAACACCGGGGAGCTGTTTTTT
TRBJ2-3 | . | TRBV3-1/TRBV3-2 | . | CASSQGQGWGLPWTQYF | TGTGCCAGCAGCCAAGGGCAGGGGTGGGGGCTCCCTTGGACGCAGTATTTT
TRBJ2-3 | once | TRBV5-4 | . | CASSSPGLDTQYF | TGTGCCAGCAGCTCGCCCGGTTTGGATACGCAGTATTTT
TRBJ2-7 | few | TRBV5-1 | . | CASSLHGEQYF | TGCGCCAGCAGCTTACATGGCGAGCAGTACTTC
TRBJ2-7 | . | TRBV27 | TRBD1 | CASSFSRDRGREQYF | TGTGCCAGCAGTTTTTCTCGGGACAGGGGGCGGGAGCAGTACTTC
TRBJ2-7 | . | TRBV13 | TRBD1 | CASSLEGQGAREQYF | TGTGCCAGCAGCTTAGAGGGACAGGGGGCTCGTGAGCAGTACTTC
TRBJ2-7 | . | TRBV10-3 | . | CAISPIVGGAEQYF | TGTGCCATCAGCCCTATAGTGGGCGGGGCCGAGCAGTACTTC
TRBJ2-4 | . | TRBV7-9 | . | CASSLDPGQGGNIQYF | TGTGCCAGCAGCTTAGATCCTGGACAGGGAGGGAACATTCAGTACTTC
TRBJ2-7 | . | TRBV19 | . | CASSITRDYEQYF | TGTGCCAGTAGTATTACGAGGGACTACGAGCAGTACTTC
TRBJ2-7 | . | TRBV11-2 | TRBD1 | CASSSLQGARDEQYF | TGTGCCAGCAGCTCTCTACAGGGGGCAAGGGACGAGCAGTACTTC
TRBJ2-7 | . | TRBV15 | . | CATSRPNKDSKQYF | TGTGCCACCAGCAGACCCAACAAAGACAGTAAGCAGTACTTC